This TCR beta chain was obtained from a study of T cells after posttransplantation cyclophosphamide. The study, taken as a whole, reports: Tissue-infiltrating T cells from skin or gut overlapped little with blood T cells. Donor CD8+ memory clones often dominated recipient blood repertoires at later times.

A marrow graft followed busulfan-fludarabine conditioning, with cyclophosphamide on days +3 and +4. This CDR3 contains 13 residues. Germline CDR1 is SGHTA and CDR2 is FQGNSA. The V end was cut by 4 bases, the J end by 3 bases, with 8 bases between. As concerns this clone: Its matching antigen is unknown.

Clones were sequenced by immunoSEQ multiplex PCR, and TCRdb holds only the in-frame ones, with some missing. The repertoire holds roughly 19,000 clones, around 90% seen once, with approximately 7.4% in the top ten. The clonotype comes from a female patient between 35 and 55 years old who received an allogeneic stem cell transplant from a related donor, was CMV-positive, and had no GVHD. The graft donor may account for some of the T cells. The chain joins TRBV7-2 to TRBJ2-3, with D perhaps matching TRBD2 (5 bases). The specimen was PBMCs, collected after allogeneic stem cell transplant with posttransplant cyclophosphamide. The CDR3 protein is CASSSDYTDTQYF. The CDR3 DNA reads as TGTGCCAGCAGCTCCGACTATACAGATACGCAGTATTTT.